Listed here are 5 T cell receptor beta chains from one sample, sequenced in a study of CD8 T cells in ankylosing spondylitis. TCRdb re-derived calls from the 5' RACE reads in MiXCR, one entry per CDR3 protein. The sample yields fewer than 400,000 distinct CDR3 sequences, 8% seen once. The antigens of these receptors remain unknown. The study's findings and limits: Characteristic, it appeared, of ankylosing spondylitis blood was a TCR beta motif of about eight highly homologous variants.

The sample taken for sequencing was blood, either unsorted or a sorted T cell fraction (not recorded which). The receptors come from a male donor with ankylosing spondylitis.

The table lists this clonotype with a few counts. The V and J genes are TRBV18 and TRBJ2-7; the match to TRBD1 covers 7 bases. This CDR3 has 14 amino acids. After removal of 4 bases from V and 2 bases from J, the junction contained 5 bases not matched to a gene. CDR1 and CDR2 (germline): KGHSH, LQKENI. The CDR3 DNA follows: TGTGCCAGCTCACTTCCGGGACAGACCTACGAGCAGTACTTC. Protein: CASSLPGQTYEQYF.

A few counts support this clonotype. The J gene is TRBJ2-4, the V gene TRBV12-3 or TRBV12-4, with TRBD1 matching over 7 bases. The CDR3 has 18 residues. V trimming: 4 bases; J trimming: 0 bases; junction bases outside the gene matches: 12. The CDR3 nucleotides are TGTGCCAGCAGTTCCCGGGACAGCATCCTTCTAGCCAAAAACATTCAGTACTTC. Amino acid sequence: CASSSRDSILLAKNIQYF.

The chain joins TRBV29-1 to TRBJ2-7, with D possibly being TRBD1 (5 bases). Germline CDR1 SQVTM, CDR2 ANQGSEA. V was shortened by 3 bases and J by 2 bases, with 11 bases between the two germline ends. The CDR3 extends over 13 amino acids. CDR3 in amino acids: CSVDRDGTYEQYF. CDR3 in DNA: TGCAGCGTTGACAGGGATGGGACCTACGAGCAGTACTTC.

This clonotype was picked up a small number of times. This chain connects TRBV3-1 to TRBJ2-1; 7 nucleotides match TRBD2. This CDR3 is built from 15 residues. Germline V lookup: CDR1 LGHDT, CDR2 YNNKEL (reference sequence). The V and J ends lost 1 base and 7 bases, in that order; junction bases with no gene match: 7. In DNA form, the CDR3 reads TGTGCCAGCAGCCAAGGGGAGGGAGAGTTTAATGAGCAGTTCTTC. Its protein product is CASSQGEGEFNEQFF.

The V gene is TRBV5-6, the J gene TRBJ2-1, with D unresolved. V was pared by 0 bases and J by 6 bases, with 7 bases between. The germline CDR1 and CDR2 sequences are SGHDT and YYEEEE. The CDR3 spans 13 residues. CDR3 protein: CASSLVVVNEQFF. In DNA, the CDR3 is TGTGCCAGCAGCTTGGTAGTGGTCAATGAGCAGTTCTTC. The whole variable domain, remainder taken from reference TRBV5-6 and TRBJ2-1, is DAGVTQSPTHLIKTRGQQVTLRCSPKSGHDTVSWYQQALGQGPQFIFQYYEEEERQRGNFPDRFSGHQFPNYSSELNVNALLLGDSALYLCASSLVVVNEQFFGPGTRLTVL.